This TCR beta chain was recovered during a study of cytomegalovirus exposure and HLA in healthy donors. PCR primers comprised 60 Vbeta and 13 Jbeta primers. Produced via immunoSEQ multiplex PCR; TCRdb's table is partial and in-frame only. The repertoire holds some 210,000 clones, with approximately 80% as singletons. Study results and caveats: Trimming of TCR beta V- and J-genes showed a link, identified in a later analysis, to a missense DCLRE1C variant. Evidence from a later analysis indicated that most CMV-associated TCR beta chains looked HLA-restricted.

As for this clone: The antigen is unknown.

This CDR3 is 14 amino acids long. CDR1 and CDR2 from the germline V gene are SGHTA and FQGTGA. Deletions cut 1 base from V and 5 bases from J, with 11 bases between. V gene TRBV7-3 combines with J gene TRBJ1-1, with D unresolved. The clonotype comes from a male donor in good health and CMV-seronegative. Sequences were obtained from PBMCs. CDR3 residues: CASSLIHRDTEAFF. The CDR3 nucleotides are TGTGCCAGCAGCTTAATACACCGGGATACTGAAGCTTTCTTT.